The source of this T cell receptor (beta chain) is a study of OX40 agonist ivuxolimab in advanced cancers. Study-wide context: Cancers in dose escalation were hepatocellular, melanoma, renal cell and head and neck.

Of note for this clone: Its specificity is unknown.

Study-wide results and limits: Also present in some nonresponders was a low level of normalized T-cell clonal expansion.

The study sampled blood at baseline, cycle 4 day 1, and cycle 7 day 1. The CDR3 contains 14 residues. The germline V and J ends were trimmed by 1 base and 4 bases, with 8 bases remaining between them. From germline, CDR1 is SGHNT and CDR2 YYREEE (reference sequence). Assay: immunoSEQ multiplex PCR; the TCRdb copy retains only in-frame clones and omits some. The sample includes tens of thousands of clones, over 70% of them seen just once. The material sequenced was CD4+ or CD8+ T cells sorted from blood, taken in a trial of the OX40 agonist ivuxolimab. The chain joins TRBV5-4 to TRBJ2-2; either TRBD1 or TRBD2 may supply D (6 bases each). The receptor comes from an adult with an advanced solid tumor such as melanoma, head and neck, liver or kidney cancer. The CDR3 DNA reads TGTGCCAGCAGCTTGCCGGGGGCCACCGGGGAGCTGTTTTTT. As protein: CASSLPGATGELFF.